The 29 T cell receptor beta chains given below trace back to one sample, sequenced in a study of T-cell memory formation after mild COVID-19. TCRdb used MiXCR to reprocess the 5' RACE reads, holding one entry per CDR3 protein. The profile shows a few hundred thousand distinct CDR3 sequences, roughly 17% of them singletons. Sequenced sample: PBMCs or a T cell subset sorted from them (not recorded which). The receptors originated from a man between 18 and 35 years old who had mild COVID-19 (a few samples of this study predate the infection). Cell type and time point are not known.

The chain links TRBV12-3 or TRBV12-4 to TRBJ2-1; 11 positions agree with TRBD2. J gave up 7 bases and V 6 bases, and 2 bases lay outside the gene matches. This CDR3 spans 13 amino acids. CDR3 in amino acids: CASRLAGVNEQFF. CDR3 DNA sequence: TGTGCCAGCAGACTAGCGGGGGTTAATGAGCAGTTCTTC.

This clonotype was seen a few times. The chain links TRBV19 to TRBJ2-5; tentatively, D is TRBD1 (6 bases). Trimming cost V 7 bases and J 6 bases, with 21 bases left between them. The length of the CDR3 is 15 residues. The germline V gene has CDR1 LNHDA and CDR2 SQIVND (reference sequence). The CDR3 DNA reads as TGTGCCAGTAATCCGACAGGAGGAATTTCCCAGACCCAGTACTTC. As protein: CASNPTGGISQTQYF.

This clonotype was observed a few times. V gene TRBV6-2 or TRBV6-3 combines with J gene TRBJ2-3; D is unclear. Germline lookup yields CDR1 MNHEY and CDR2 SVGEGT. This CDR3 is built from 11 residues. V shed 0 bases and J shed 10 bases, with 5 bases lying between them. The CDR3 region is CASSYSDAQYF. Written as DNA, the CDR3 is TGTGCCAGCAGTTACTCTGATGCGCAGTATTTT.

This clonotype was seen a handful of times. The rearrangement uses TRBV5-1 and TRBJ1-6; TRBD1 is a possible D gene (6 bases). V lost 0 bases and J lost 10, with 14 bases in between. Germline lookup yields CDR1 SGHRS and CDR2 YFSETQ. There are 15 residues in the CDR3. The CDR3 reads CASSLGRNGGSPLHF. The CDR3 DNA reads as TGCGCCAGCAGCTTGGGCCGGAACGGGGGCTCACCCCTCCACTTT.

This chain joins TRBV28 and TRBJ1-1; D gene ambiguous. In germline, CDR1 is MDHEN, CDR2 SYDVKM. The length of the CDR3 is 11 residues. V gave up 3 bases and J gave up 3 bases, with 2 bases separating them. The CDR3 DNA reads TGTGCCAGCAGTTTCTACACTGAAGCTTTCTTT. Its protein product is CASSFYTEAFF. The entire variable domain, with the rest obtained from reference TRBV28 and TRBJ1-1, is as follows: DVKVTQSSRYLVKRTGEKVFLECVQDMDHENMFWYRQDPGLGLRLIYFSYDVKMKEKGDIPEGYSVSREKKERFSLILESASTNQTSMYLCASSFYTEAFFGQGTRLTVV.

This clonotype came up a few times. The rearrangement uses TRBV6-2 or TRBV6-3 and TRBJ2-7, with 7 positions matching TRBD1. CDR1 is MNHEY and CDR2 is SVGEGT in the germline V gene. J gave up 2 bases and V 7 bases, and 5 bases lay outside the gene matches. The CDR3 covers 13 residues. CDR3 amino acids: CASTKDRAYEQYF. Here the CDR3 DNA reads TGTGCCAGCACCAAAGACAGGGCCTACGAGCAGTACTTC.

This chain uses TRBV9 with TRBJ2-5, with D possibly TRBD2 on 6 matching bases. This CDR3 has 18 amino acids. The V end lost 0 bases, the J end lost 3 bases, and 21 bases lay between the germline ends. Per the germline V gene, CDR1 is SGDLS and CDR2 is YYNGEE. CDR3 amino acids: CASSVGPSSGVPKETQYF. DNA of the CDR3: TGTGCCAGCAGCGTAGGTCCCTCGTCGGGAGTTCCGAAAGAGACCCAGTACTTC.

Here the CDR3 DNA reads TGTGCCAGCAAAAACTATACTGAGCAGTTCTTC. Its protein product is CASKNYTEQFF. The chain has TRBV6-8 and TRBJ2-1; D remains unclear. With 7 bases removed from V and 9 bases from J, the gap between germline ends came to 10 bases. CDR3 size: 11 residues. Looked up from germline, CDR1 is MNHGY and CDR2 is SAAAGT.

This clonotype was seen repeatedly, ten times or more. The V gene is TRBV4-1, the J gene TRBJ2-5; D remains unclear. This CDR3 has 13 amino acids. V lost 0 bases and J lost 1, with 3 bases in between. The germline V gene encodes CDR1 MGHRA and CDR2 YSYEKL. CDR3 region: CASSQDSQETQYF. CDR3 nucleotides: TGCGCCAGCAGCCAAGACAGCCAAGAGACCCAGTACTTC.

The CDR3 sequence: CASSFGGEKGQPQHF. CDR3 DNA sequence: TGTGCCAGCAGCTTCGGGGGCGAAAAAGGTCAGCCCCAGCATTTT. The chain recombines TRBV7-9 with TRBJ1-5; perhaps TRBD1 as D (6 bases). The CDR3 consists of 15 residues. The germline CDR1 and CDR2 sequences are SEHNR and FQNEAQ (reference sequence). Trimming took off 3 bases at V and 6 bases at J, with 15 bases between the two ends. The whole variable domain, filled in from reference TRBV7-9 and TRBJ1-5, reads DTGVSQNPRHKITKRGQNVTFRCDPISEHNRLYWYRQTLGQGPEFLTYFQNEAQLEKSRLLSDRFSAERPKGSFSTLEIQRTEQGDSAMYLCASSFGGEKGQPQHFGDGTRLSIL.

This clonotype was counted ten times or more. This chain uses TRBV4-3 with TRBJ2-5, with D possibly TRBD1 on 6 matching bases. The germline V gene has CDR1 LGHNA and CDR2 YSLEER. This CDR3 spans 15 amino acids. Trimming cost V 0 bases and J 5 bases, with 13 bases left between them. This CDR3 reads CASSQEMWQGETQYF. CDR3 in DNA: TGCGCCAGCAGCCAAGAGATGTGGCAGGGGGAGACCCAGTACTTC.

This clonotype showed up just a few times. The gene calls are TRBV24-1 and TRBJ2-4; weak D call: TRBD1 (6 bases). V was shortened by 2 bases and J by 8 bases, with 9 bases between the two germline ends. CDR1 and CDR2 (germline): KGHDR, SFDVKD. The CDR3 is made up of 13 amino acids. The CDR3 is CATSDSDSDIQYF. DNA of the CDR3: TGTGCCACCAGTGATTCGGACAGCGACATTCAGTACTTC.

This rearrangement joins TRBV7-2 to TRBJ1-4; 8 bases fit TRBD1. V gave up 8 bases and J gave up 7 bases; unmatched junction bases: 9. The CDR3 sequence is 14 residues long. CDR1 is SGHTA and CDR2 is FQGNSA in the germline V gene. The CDR3 DNA follows: TGTGCCAGCGGAACGGACAGGGAGGCTGAAAAACTGTTTTTT. Its protein is CASGTDREAEKLFF. Filled out from reference TRBV7-2 and TRBJ1-4, the complete variable domain reads GAGVSQSPSNKVTEKGKDVELRCDPISGHTALYWYRQSLGQGLEFLIYFQGNSAPDKSGLPSDRFSAERTGGSVSTLTIQRTQQEDSAVYLCASGTDREAEKLFFGSGTQLSVL.

This clonotype was seen many times. This chain joins TRBV20-1 and TRBJ2-5, with TRBD2 as a possible D gene (5 bases). The V end lost 0 bases, the J end lost 2 bases, and 13 bases lay between the germline ends. The CDR3 loop spans 15 amino acids. Germline values: CDR1 DFQATT, CDR2 SNEGSKA (reference sequence). The CDR3 DNA sequence: TGCAGTGCTAGAGAGCCAGCGGTGGGTCAAGAGACCCAGTACTTC. Translated: CSAREPAVGQETQYF.

The CDR3 sequence is CAISGTGELFF. The CDR3 region has the DNA TGTGCCATCAGTGGTACCGGGGAGCTGTTTTTT. The chain couples TRBV7-8 to TRBJ2-2; D gene ambiguous. The CDR3 totals 11 residues. Germline CDR1 is SGHVS and CDR2 is FQNEAQ. The V end lost 10 bases, the J end lost 5 bases, and 8 bases lay between the germline ends.

This clonotype was seen more than once but under ten times. The chain has TRBV2 and TRBJ2-7; D is unresolved. The CDR3 contains 13 residues. Trimming pared 6 bases from V and 5 bases from J, leaving 14 bases between. Per germline, CDR1 SNHLY and CDR2 FYNNEI. The CDR3 sequence is CASSETPDHEQYV. In DNA, the CDR3 is TGTGCCAGCAGCGAAACGCCGGACCACGAGCAGTACGTC.

V gene TRBV5-1 combines with J gene TRBJ1-4; 8 nucleotides line up with TRBD1. This CDR3 comprises 16 residues. Trimming took 1 base from V and 0 from J; bases not matched to a gene: 2. The germline CDR1 and CDR2 sequences are SGHRS and YFSETQ. CDR3 sequence: CASSLSGGTTNEKLFF. CDR3 nucleotides: TGCGCCAGCAGCTTGTCAGGGGGCACAACTAATGAAAAACTGTTTTTT.

The chain links TRBV11-2 to TRBJ2-1; D not resolved. The CDR3 length is 12 residues. Looked up from germline, CDR1 is SGHAT and CDR2 is FQNNGV. V was trimmed by 1 base and J by 9 bases, leaving 7 bases between them. CDR3 residues: CASSLARSEQFF. CDR3 DNA: TGTGCCAGCAGCTTAGCTCGCTCTGAGCAGTTCTTC.

The chain joins TRBV29-1 to TRBJ2-3, with 9 bases that match TRBD2. The CDR3 totals 13 residues. The germline V gene encodes CDR1 SQVTM and CDR2 ANQGSEA. V was pared by 4 bases and J by 3 bases, with 2 bases of the junction left unmatched. The CDR3 DNA is TGCAGCGTTGGTAGCGGGGGTACAGATACGCAGTATTTT. Its translation: CSVGSGGTDTQYF.

The gene calls are TRBV3-1 and TRBJ1-1; D call uncertain. The V and J ends lost 2 bases and 6 bases respectively, with 10 bases between them. The CDR3 spans 13 residues. In germline, CDR1 is LGHDT, CDR2 YNNKEL (reference sequence). The CDR3 DNA reads TGTGCCAGCAGCCAATTGGGCGGTTCTGAAGCTTTCTTT. This translates into CASSQLGGSEAFF. The full variable domain, with the rest looked up from reference TRBV3-1 and TRBJ1-1, is DTAVSQTPKYLVTQMGNDKSIKCEQNLGHDTMYWYKQDSKKFLKIMFSYNNKELIINETVPNRFSPKSPDKAHLNLHINSLELGDSAVYFCASSQLGGSEAFFGQGTRLTVV.

The chain employs TRBV7-8 and TRBJ1-1, with unresolved D. The CDR3 totals 15 residues. Germline V gene lookup returns CDR1 SGHVS and CDR2 FQNEAQ. V lost 0 bases, J lost 1 base, and 9 bases lay in between. CDR3 nucleotide sequence: TGTGCCAGCAGCTTAGCGCGGACGGCGAACACTGAAGCTTTCTTT. Translating it yields CASSLARTANTEAFF.

This chain links TRBV7-2 with TRBJ1-1, with 8 bases identical to TRBD1. The CDR3 is 13 residues long. With 4 bases clipped from V and 5 bases from J, the junction kept 3 bases outside the gene matches. Germline values: CDR1 SGHTA, CDR2 FQGNSA. CDR3 bases: TGTGCCAGCAGCTCCAGGGGGCCGACTGAAGCTTTCTTT. The encoded protein is CASSSRGPTEAFF. Full variable domain (outside the CDR3, taken from reference TRBV7-2 and TRBJ1-1): GAGVSQSPSNKVTEKGKDVELRCDPISGHTALYWYRQSLGQGLEFLIYFQGNSAPDKSGLPSDRFSAERTGGSVSTLTIQRTQQEDSAVYLCASSSRGPTEAFFGQGTRLTVV.

The chain couples TRBV5-5 to TRBJ1-2; 7 nucleotides align to TRBD1. CDR1 SGHKS and CDR2 YYEKEE come from the germline V gene (reference sequence). V lost 2 bases, J lost 6 bases, and 10 bases stayed unmatched. The CDR3 consists of 15 residues. This chain's CDR3 is CASSFFGQAFDGYTF. In nucleotides, the CDR3 is TGTGCCAGCAGCTTTTTTGGACAGGCTTTCGATGGCTACACCTTC.

The table lists this clonotype with a few counts. The chain is built from TRBV6-4 and TRBJ2-7, with D perhaps given as TRBD1 or TRBD2 (5 bases each). This CDR3 is 14 amino acids long. Germline CDR1 is MRHNA and CDR2 is SNTAGT. Trimming removed 4 bases from V and 3 bases from J, with 13 bases in between. The chain's CDR3 is CASSVQAGSYEQYF. In nucleotides, the CDR3 is TGTGCCAGCAGTGTCCAGGCAGGGAGCTACGAGCAGTACTTC.

This clonotype was picked up many times. The chain is built from TRBV7-9 and TRBJ1-2, with D perhaps TRBD1 (6 bases). Germline V gene data show CDR1 as SEHNR and CDR2 as FQNEAQ (reference sequence). CDR3 size: 14 residues. V lost 5 bases and J lost 2, with 12 bases in between. DNA of the CDR3: TGTGCCAGCAGCCCGACAGGTTCGAACTATGGCTACACCTTC. Translation: CASSPTGSNYGYTF.

The chain is built from TRBV30 and TRBJ2-7; the D gene is possibly TRBD2 (5 bases). The CDR3 sequence is 11 residues long. Trimming shortened V by 3 bases and J by 4 bases, and 7 bases separated the two germline ends. The germline CDR1 and CDR2 sequences are GTSNPN and SVGIG (reference sequence). CDR3 in DNA: TGTGCCTGGAGGAGGGAGTACGAGCAGTACTTC. Residues: CAWRREYEQYF.

The chain couples TRBV4-2 to TRBJ2-7; perhaps TRBD1 as D (6 bases). This CDR3 has 14 residues. CDR1 and CDR2 from the germline V gene are LGHNA and YNFKEQ. V gave up 4 bases and J gave up 5 bases, with 15 bases separating them. CDR3 sequence: CASSPRGGLDEQYF. The DNA for the CDR3 is TGTGCCAGCAGCCCTCGAGGGGGTCTGGACGAGCAGTACTTC.

This chain links TRBV20-1 with TRBJ1-5; D call uncertain. CDR3 length: 13 amino acids. Germline loops: CDR1 DFQATT, CDR2 SNEGSKA (reference sequence). The V end was cut by 3 bases, the J end by 0 bases, with 6 bases between. The CDR3, as DNA: TGCAGTGCTAGTTCAGATAGCAATCAGCCCCAGCATTTT. It yields the protein CSASSDSNQPQHF.

This clonotype was observed a handful of times. The rearrangement uses TRBV7-3 and TRBJ2-1; possibly TRBD1 or TRBD2 for D (6 bases each). The germline V and J ends were trimmed by 7 bases and 9 bases, with 19 bases remaining between them. CDR1 and CDR2 from the germline V gene are SGHTA and FQGTGA. This CDR3 is 14 amino acids long. CDR3 in amino acids: CASTWDTAGSEQFF. In DNA, the CDR3 is TGTGCCAGCACCTGGGACACCGCCGGGAGTGAGCAGTTCTTC.